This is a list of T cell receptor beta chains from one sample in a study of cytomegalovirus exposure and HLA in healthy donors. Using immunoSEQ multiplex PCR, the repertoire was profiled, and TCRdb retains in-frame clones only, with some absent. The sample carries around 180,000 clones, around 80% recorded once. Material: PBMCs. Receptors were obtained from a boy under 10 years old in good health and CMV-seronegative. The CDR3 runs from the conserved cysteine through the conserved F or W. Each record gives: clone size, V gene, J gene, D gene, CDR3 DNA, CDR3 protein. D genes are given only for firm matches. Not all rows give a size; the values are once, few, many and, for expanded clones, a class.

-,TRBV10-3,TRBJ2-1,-,TGTGCCATCAGTGAGGGAGCGAGTAATGAGCAGTTCTTC,CAISEGASNEQFF
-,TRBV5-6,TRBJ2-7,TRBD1,TGTGCCAGCAGCTGGGGACAGGGAAACCCCTACGAGCAGTACTTC,CASSWGQGNPYEQYF
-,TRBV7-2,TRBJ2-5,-,TGTGCCAGCACCTTCCTGACTCAAGGGGGAGAGACCCAGTACTTC,CASTFLTQGGETQYF
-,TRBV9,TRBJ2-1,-,TGTGCCAGCAGCGTAGTATCGGGGGATGAGCAGTTCTTC,CASSVVSGDEQFF
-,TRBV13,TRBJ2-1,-,TGTGCCAGCAGCCCGGGACTCCAGTACAATGAGCAGTTCTTC,CASSPGLQYNEQFF
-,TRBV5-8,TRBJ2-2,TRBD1,TGTGCCAGCAGCTTGCCCCAGGGGGTACTCGGGGAGCTGTTTTTT,CASSLPQGVLGELFF
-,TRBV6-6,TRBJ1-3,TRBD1,TGTGCCAGCAGTCAGACAGGGGGAAACACCATATATTTT,CASSQTGGNTIYF
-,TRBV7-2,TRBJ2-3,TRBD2,TGTGCCAGCAGTTATATAGCGGGAGGGGGTGATACGCAGTATTTT,CASSYIAGGGDTQYF
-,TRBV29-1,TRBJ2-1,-,TGCAGCGTTGATCGGGGTTGGAATGAGCAGTTCTTC,CSVDRGWNEQFF
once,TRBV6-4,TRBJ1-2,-,TGTGCCAGCAGTGACTCGAGGAGGGGCAGGAGTGGCTACACCTTC,CASSDSRRGRSGYTF
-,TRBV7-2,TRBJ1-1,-,TGTGCCAGCAGCTGGGGGGAATTGACAGTGAACACTGAAGCTTTCTTT,CASSWGELTVNTEAFF
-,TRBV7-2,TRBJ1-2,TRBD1,TGTGCCAGCAGCTTAAAGTCCGGGACAGGGGGCTTTGGCTACACCTTC,CASSLKSGTGGFGYTF
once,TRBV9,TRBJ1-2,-,TGTGCCAGCAGCAAAGGACAGCCGGTCTATGGCTACACCTTC,CASSKGQPVYGYTF
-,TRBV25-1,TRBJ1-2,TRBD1,TGTGCCAGCAGTGTAACAGGGGGTTATGGCTACACCTTC,CASSVTGGYGYTF
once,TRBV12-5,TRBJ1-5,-,TGTGCTAGTGGTACCAGTTATAGCAATCAGCCCCAGCATTTT,CASGTSYSNQPQHF
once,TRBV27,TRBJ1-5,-,TGTGCCAGCAGTTCAGCGGTCGGAGGCAATCAGCCCCAGCATTTT,CASSSAVGGNQPQHF
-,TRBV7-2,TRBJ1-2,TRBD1,TGTGCCAGCAGCCCACCCACAGGGGGCGGATCTAATGGCTACACCTTC,CASSPPTGGGSNGYTF
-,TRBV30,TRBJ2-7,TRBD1,TGTGCCTGGACGGACAGGGGCTACGAGCAGTACTTC,CAWTDRGYEQYF
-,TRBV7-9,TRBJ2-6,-,TGTGCCAGCCAGAGGACAGATGGGGCCAACGTCCTGACTTTC,CASQRTDGANVLTF
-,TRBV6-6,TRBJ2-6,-,TGTGCCAGCAGTTCGACAGATTACAGGGGGGCCAACGTCCTGACTTTC,CASSSTDYRGANVLTF
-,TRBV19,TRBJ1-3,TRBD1,TGTGCCAGTAGTGCCGGGACAGGGACTGGAAACACCATATATTTT,CASSAGTGTGNTIYF
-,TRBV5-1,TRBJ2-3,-,TGCGCCAGCAGCTCGGGACTCTATAGCACAGATACGCAGTATTTT,CASSSGLYSTDTQYF